Listed here are 16 T cell receptor beta chains from one sample, sequenced in a study of identical twins. Using its own MiXCR run on the 5' RACE reads, TCRdb lists one record per CDR3 protein. The sample has hundreds of thousands of distinct CDR3 sequences, around 24% seen once; the top ten hold roughly 3%. These records were also assigned to another study, of T cells expressing NK-cell markers.

Sequencing was carried out using CD4+ T cells sorted from blood. These TCRs come from a woman aged 18-29 years in good health.

This sequence joins TRBV3-1 and TRBJ2-1; 8 bases align to TRBD1. Germline trimming cut 3 bases from V and 3 bases from J; bases unmatched to any gene: 10. The CDR3 consists of 17 residues. Per germline, CDR1 LGHDT and CDR2 YNNKEL (reference sequence). The CDR3 reads CASSHPGQGHYYNEQFF. CDR3 DNA sequence: TGTGCCAGCAGCCACCCAGGACAGGGCCATTACTACAATGAGCAGTTCTTC.

This chain joins TRBV6-4 and TRBJ2-3; maybe TRBD1 (5 bases). This CDR3 has 15 residues. CDR1 is MRHNA and CDR2 is SNTAGT in the germline V gene. Trimming shortened V by 2 bases and J by 1 base, and 10 bases separated the two germline ends. The CDR3, as DNA: TGTGCCAGCAGTGACAGGGGTCGGGGCACAGATACGCAGTATTTT. As protein: CASSDRGRGTDTQYF.

V and J are TRBV6-1 and TRBJ2-7; 10 positions match TRBD2. The V and J ends lost 7 bases and 0 bases, in that order; junction bases with no gene match: 6. Germline V gene data show CDR1 as MNHNS and CDR2 as SASEGT. The CDR3 totals 15 residues. The CDR3 here is CASTPASGSSYEQYF. CDR3 DNA sequence: TGTGCCAGCACCCCGGCTAGCGGGAGCTCCTACGAGCAGTACTTC.

This chain connects TRBV7-6 to TRBJ2-3; 7 bases align to TRBD2. Germline V gives CDR1 SGHVS, CDR2 FNYEAQ. V lost 5 bases to trimming and J lost 10 bases; unmatched junction nucleotides: 9. The CDR3 consists of 13 residues. The CDR3 region is CASSRGLDSAQYF. As DNA, the CDR3 is TGTGCCAGCAGCAGAGGACTAGATTCGGCGCAGTATTTT.

The chain links TRBV5-1 to TRBJ1-2; D is uncertain. Trimming cost V 4 bases and J 2 bases, with 12 bases left between them. CDR3 length: 14 residues. Germline V gene data show CDR1 as SGHRS and CDR2 as YFSETQ. CDR3 in DNA: TGCGCCAGCAGCCCGGCTGGGCCCAACTATGGCTACACCTTC. Its protein product is CASSPAGPNYGYTF.

This clonotype was observed many times. The chain is built from TRBV7-7 and TRBJ2-7; D is possibly TRBD1 or TRBD2 (7 bases each). V lost 5 bases and J lost 2, with 13 bases in between. The germline V gene encodes CDR1 SSHAT and CDR2 FNYEAQ (reference sequence). This CDR3 region has 14 residues. The DNA for the CDR3 is TGTGCCAGCAGCCTCCAGGGGGGGACCTACGAGCAGTACTTC. The encoded protein is CASSLQGGTYEQYF. The variable domain in full, with the rest retrieved from reference TRBV7-7 and TRBJ2-7, is GAGVSQSPRYKVTKRGQDVTLRCDPISSHATLYWYQQALGQGPEFLTYFNYEAQPDKSGLPSDRFSAERPEGSISTLTIQRTEQRDSAMYRCASSLQGGTYEQYFGPGTRLTVT.

The CDR3 bases are TGCAGTGCTCCCCCCGGGAGCTCCTACAATGAGCAGTTCTTC. Translation gives CSAPPGSSYNEQFF. The chain employs TRBV20-1 and TRBJ2-1; perhaps TRBD2 as D (6 bases). Germline V gene sequence: CDR1 DFQATT, CDR2 SNEGSKA (reference sequence). The CDR3 extends over 14 amino acids. Trimming removed 5 bases at V and 0 bases at J, with 11 bases between.

This clonotype was counted a few times. V and J are TRBV6-5 and TRBJ2-5; D is uncertain. Germline V gives CDR1 MNHEY, CDR2 SVGAGI. Trimming took 6 bases from V and 4 from J, leaving 9 bases between them. The CDR3 is 12 residues long. The CDR3 is CASRRLGETQYF. Written as DNA, the CDR3 is TGTGCCAGCAGGCGACTGGGAGAGACCCAGTACTTC.

The chain combines TRBV7-6 with TRBJ2-1; D might be TRBD1 or TRBD2, each matching 5 bases. V gave up 0 bases and J gave up 2 bases, with 14 bases separating them. This CDR3 spans 17 amino acids. Germline loops: CDR1 SGHVS, CDR2 FNYEAQ. The CDR3 spells CASSLAGGRETYNEQFF. CDR3 nucleotide sequence: TGTGCCAGCAGCTTAGCTGGGGGTAGGGAGACCTACAATGAGCAGTTCTTC. Filled out from reference TRBV7-6 and TRBJ2-1, the complete variable domain reads GAGVSQSPRYKVTKRGQDVALRCDPISGHVSLYWYRQALGQGPEFLTYFNYEAQQDKSGLPNDRFSAERPEGSISTLTIQRTEQRDSAMYRCASSLAGGRETYNEQFFGPGTRLTVL.

This clonotype came up a few times. J is TRBJ1-2 and V is TRBV27; perhaps TRBD1 as D (5 bases). The germline V gene has CDR1 MNHEY and CDR2 SMNVEV (reference sequence). The CDR3 loop spans 13 amino acids. Between the trimmed V and J ends, which lost 4 bases and 4 bases, there was a span of 10 bases. The DNA for the CDR3 is TGTGCCAGCAGTTGGAATGGGGGCTATGGCTACACCTTC. Translating it yields CASSWNGGYGYTF.

This clonotype was counted a few times. CDR3 DNA: TGCAGTGCTAGGCCCTTTCTAGCGGGTGGAGATACGCAGTATTTT. This sequence encodes CSARPFLAGGDTQYF. The chain recombines TRBV20-1 with TRBJ2-3, with TRBD2 identical over 8 bases. The CDR3 is made up of 15 amino acids. The germline V gene has CDR1 DFQATT and CDR2 SNEGSKA (reference sequence). V was pared by 3 bases and J by 5 bases, with 10 bases of the junction left unmatched.

This clonotype was observed a few times. V gene TRBV12-3 or TRBV12-4 combines with J gene TRBJ2-2, with D tentatively TRBD2 (7 bases). V gave up 3 bases and J gave up 1 base, with 12 bases separating them. This CDR3 spans 16 amino acids. The CDR3 loop reads CASSLGAGENTGELFF. The DNA for the CDR3 is TGTGCCAGCAGTTTGGGGGCGGGAGAGAACACCGGGGAGCTGTTTTTT.

The chain couples TRBV5-1 to TRBJ1-6; D is uncertain. The CDR3 has 16 residues. V was trimmed by 4 bases and J by 4 bases, leaving 15 bases between them. Germline V gene sequence: CDR1 SGHRS, CDR2 YFSETQ. Here the CDR3 DNA reads TGCGCCAGCAGCCCTGGACGTCGCTCATATAATTCACCCCTCCACTTT. Encoded protein: CASSPGRRSYNSPLHF.

The chain uses TRBV6-2 or TRBV6-3 and TRBJ2-7; TRBD1 agrees at 9 bases. J was trimmed by 5 bases and V by 10 bases; bases with no gene match: 12. Germline CDR1 MNHEY, CDR2 SVGEGT. This CDR3 region has 14 residues. The CDR3 bases are TGTGCCACCCTAAGAGGTCGGGACAGGGACGAGCAGTACTTC. The encoded protein is CATLRGRDRDEQYF.

This clonotype was counted between two and nine times. The chain employs TRBV6-1 and TRBJ2-7; 8 nucleotides agree with TRBD1. The germline V gene has CDR1 MNHNS and CDR2 SASEGT. The length of the CDR3 is 14 residues. The trim removed 7 bases at V and 3 bases at J, leaving 8 bases unmatched. Here the CDR3 DNA reads TGTGCCAGCACCAAGACAGGGGCGTACTACGAGCAGTACTTC. It specifies CASTKTGAYYEQYF.

About this clonotype: Relative to the germline gene, one junction end is altered; a read error may explain this. The chain carries TRBV11-2 and TRBJ1-1; D unresolved. Germline loops: CDR1 SGHAT, CDR2 FQNNGV. This CDR3 contains 13 residues. CDR3 nucleotides: TGTGCCAGCAGCTCCGCACCGGGCCCGGAAGGTTTCTTT. It codes for CASSSAPGPEGFF.